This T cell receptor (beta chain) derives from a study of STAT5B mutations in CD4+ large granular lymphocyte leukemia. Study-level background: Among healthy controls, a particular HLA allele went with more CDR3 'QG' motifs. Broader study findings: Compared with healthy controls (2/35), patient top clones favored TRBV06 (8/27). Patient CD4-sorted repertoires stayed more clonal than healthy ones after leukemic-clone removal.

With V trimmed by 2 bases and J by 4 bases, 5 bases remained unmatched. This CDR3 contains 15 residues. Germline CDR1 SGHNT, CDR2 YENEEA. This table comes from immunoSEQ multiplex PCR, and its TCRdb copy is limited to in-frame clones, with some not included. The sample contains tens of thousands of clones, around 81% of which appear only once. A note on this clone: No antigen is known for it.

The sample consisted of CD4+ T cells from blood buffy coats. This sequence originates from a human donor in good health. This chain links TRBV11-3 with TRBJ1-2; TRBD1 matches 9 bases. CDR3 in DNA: TGTGCCAGCAGCTTACAGACAGGGGGAGGCTATGGCTACACCTTC. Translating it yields CASSLQTGGGYGYTF. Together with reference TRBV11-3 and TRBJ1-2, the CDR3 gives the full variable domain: EAGVVQSPRYKIIEKKQPVAFWCNPISGHNTLYWYLQNLGQGPELLIRYENEEAVDDSQLPKDRFSAERLKGVDSTLKIQPAELGDSAVYLCASSLQTGGGYGYTFGSGTRLTVV.